The rows below give T cell receptor beta chains drawn from one sample of a study of cytomegalovirus exposure and HLA in healthy donors. Clones were read by immunoSEQ multiplex PCR, and TCRdb kept only the in-frame ones, dropping some. In the table there are some 200,000 clones, 60% to 80% of which are singletons. Sample: PBMCs. These receptors all stem from a woman under 40 in good health and CMV-seronegative. CDR3s include the opening cysteine and the closing phenylalanine or tryptophan. The D gene is left open where the match is weak. Clone size appears in some rows only: once, few, many, or a class for an expanded clone.

NA | TRBD2 | TRBJ2-3 | TRBV4-1 | CASSPLSSGGTDTQYF | TGCGCCAGCAGTCCACTATCTAGCGGGGGCACAGATACGCAGTATTTT
NA | NA | TRBJ1-1 | TRBV29-1 | CSVTVQQTSEAFF | TGCAGCGTTACAGTACAGCAAACCTCTGAAGCTTTCTTT
once | NA | TRBJ2-7 | TRBV28 | CASSYLYYEQYF | TGTGCCAGCAGTTACTTATACTACGAGCAGTACTTC
NA | NA | TRBJ2-5 | TRBV9 | CASSSPSETQYF | TGTGCCAGCAGCTCCCCGTCGGAGACCCAGTACTTC
NA | NA | TRBJ2-6 | TRBV27 | CASSLSVYSGANVLTF | TGTGCCAGCAGTTTATCCGTTTACTCTGGGGCCAACGTCCTGACTTTC
once | NA | TRBJ2-7 | TRBV28 | CASYTPGYEQYF | TGTGCCAGCTATACCCCAGGCTACGAGCAGTACTTC
NA | TRBD1 | TRBJ2-1 | TRBV2 | CASSAFRTGGSYNEQFF | TGTGCCAGCAGCGCCTTTCGGACAGGGGGCTCCTACAATGAGCAGTTCTTC
few | TRBD1 | TRBJ1-1 | TRBV5-1 | CASSLEGQGGGPEAFF | TGCGCCAGCAGCTTGGAAGGACAGGGTGGGGGCCCTGAAGCTTTCTTT
NA | NA | TRBJ1-2 | TRBV5-4 | CASSILTGGYGYTF | TGTGCCAGCAGCATCCTCACAGGCGGCTATGGCTACACCTTC
NA | TRBD2 | TRBJ2-7 | TRBV28 | CASQAGVPYEQYF | TGTGCCAGCCAAGCGGGAGTCCCCTACGAGCAGTACTTC
NA | TRBD1 | TRBJ2-4 | TRBV5-1 | CASSSSGTGGGIQYF | TGCGCCAGCAGCTCCTCAGGGACAGGGGGCGGCATTCAGTACTTC
NA | TRBD1 | TRBJ1-2 | TRBV9 | CASSQQGWNGYTF | TGTGCCAGCAGCCAACAGGGGTGGAATGGCTACACCTTC
few | TRBD1 | TRBJ2-7 | TRBV19 | CASSRTGGIEQYF | TGTGCCAGTAGTCGTACAGGGGGAATAGAGCAGTACTTC
NA | NA | TRBJ1-2 | TRBV5-6 | CASSFGQNYGYTF | TGTGCCAGCAGCTTTGGCCAAAACTATGGCTACACCTTC
few | NA | TRBJ2-3 | TRBV30 | CAWGWRGPSTDTQYF | TGTGCCTGGGGTTGGCGGGGGCCCAGCACAGATACGCAGTATTTT
NA | TRBD2 | TRBJ2-3 | TRBV7-8 | CASSFGTSGGSTDTQYF | TGTGCCAGCAGCTTTGGGACTAGCGGGGGGTCCACAGATACGCAGTATTTT
NA | TRBD1 | TRBJ1-4 | TRBV19 | CASSLHRGLNEKLFF | TGTGCCAGTAGTCTCCACAGGGGCCTTAATGAAAAACTGTTTTTT
NA | NA | TRBJ1-2 | TRBV6-1 | CASRITGPYGYTF | TGTGCCAGCAGAATCACAGGTCCCTATGGCTACACCTTC
NA | NA | TRBJ2-6 | TRBV29-1 | CSTSSGANVLTF | TGCAGCACCAGCTCTGGGGCCAACGTCCTGACTTTC
NA | TRBD2 | TRBJ2-3 | TRBV5-6 | CASNPAGPSTDTQYF | TGTGCCAGCAATCCAGCGGGGCCTAGCACAGATACGCAGTATTTT
NA | TRBD2 | TRBJ2-7 | TRBV19 | CASQEREGISYEQYF | TGTGCCAGTCAGGAGCGGGAGGGAATATCCTACGAGCAGTACTTC
NA | NA | TRBJ2-7 | TRBV4-1 | CASSLYLTQRSYEQYF | TGCGCCAGCAGCCTGTATTTGACTCAGCGCTCCTACGAGCAGTACTTC
NA | TRBD1 | TRBJ2-7 | TRBV6-1 | CASSPTGGPYEQYF | TGTGCCAGCAGCCCTACAGGGGGCCCCTACGAGCAGTACTTC
few | NA | TRBJ1-1 | TRBV4-2 | CASSQGTGDIMNTEAFF | TGTGCCAGCAGCCAAGGGACTGGGGACATCATGAACACTGAAGCTTTCTTT
once | NA | TRBJ1-2 | TRBV9 | CASSVGGNYGYTF | TGTGCCAGCAGCGTAGGGGGCAACTATGGCTACACCTTC
NA | NA | TRBJ1-1 | TRBV5-1 | CASSIRGQTNTEAFF | TGCGCCAGCAGCATAAGGGGACAAACAAACACTGAAGCTTTCTTT
NA | TRBD1 | TRBJ1-5 | TRBV6-6 | CASSQTGNYQPQHF | TGTGCCAGCAGTCAGACAGGGAATTATCAGCCCCAGCATTTT
NA | TRBD2 | TRBJ2-3 | TRBV4-1 | CASSQGLLAGGTDTQYF | TGCGCCAGCAGCCAAGGATTACTAGCGGGGGGCACAGATACGCAGTATTTT
NA | NA | TRBJ1-5 | TRBV10-3 | CAIGIQGNQPQHF | TGTGCCATCGGGATACAGGGCAATCAGCCCCAGCATTTT